A selection of T cell receptor beta chains follows, all from one sample in a study of blood T cell repertoires in COVID-19. Sequenced by immunoSEQ multiplex PCR; TCRdb stores in-frame clones only, minus some. The repertoire holds nearly 25,000 clones, about 89% seen once, with 7.5% to 10% in the top ten. Sequenced: peripheral blood. These receptors came from a man aged 70-80 years with acute or convalescent COVID-19. The CDR3 runs from the conserved cysteine through the conserved F or W. Each record gives: clone size, J gene, V gene, D gene, CDR3 DNA, CDR3 protein. The D gene is left open where the match is weak. For some rows the clone size is stated as once, few or many, or as a class when expanded; others skip it.

clone_size: -; j_call: TRBJ2-5; v_call: TRBV14; d_call: -; cdr3_nt: TGTGCCAGCAACAAAGGGAGTCTAGCGATCGAGTACCAAGAGACCCAGTACTTC; cdr3_aa: CASNKGSLAIEYQETQYF
clone_size: -; j_call: TRBJ2-1; v_call: TRBV4-1; d_call: -; cdr3_nt: TGCGCCAGCAGCCAAGGGAGGGCGGAATCCTACAATGAGCAGTTCTTC; cdr3_aa: CASSQGRAESYNEQFF
clone_size: -; j_call: TRBJ2-4; v_call: TRBV19; d_call: -; cdr3_nt: TGTGCCAGTAGCGCCCAGGGCGTTTCTCTAGCCAAAAACATTCAGTACTTC; cdr3_aa: CASSAQGVSLAKNIQYF
clone_size: -; j_call: TRBJ1-1; v_call: TRBV3-1/TRBV3-2; d_call: -; cdr3_nt: TGTGCCAGCAGCCCAATGGGGGAGGGAAACACTGAAGCTTTCTTT; cdr3_aa: CASSPMGEGNTEAFF
clone_size: -; j_call: TRBJ1-5; v_call: TRBV7-2; d_call: TRBD1; cdr3_nt: TGTGCCAGCAGCTCGACGACAGGGAGCCAGCCCCAGCATTTT; cdr3_aa: CASSSTTGSQPQHF
clone_size: -; j_call: TRBJ2-2; v_call: TRBV24-1; d_call: -; cdr3_nt: TGTGCCACCAGTGATCAGGGGCGGGGGTCGGGAGCCGGGGAGCTGTTTTTT; cdr3_aa: CATSDQGRGSGAGELFF
clone_size: -; j_call: TRBJ1-3; v_call: TRBV7-9; d_call: -; cdr3_nt: TGTGCCAGCAGCCCAGACAGCGGAAACACCATATATTTT; cdr3_aa: CASSPDSGNTIYF
clone_size: -; j_call: TRBJ2-1; v_call: TRBV19; d_call: -; cdr3_nt: TGTGCCAGTAGTATAGGTCCCCTAGAGCACAATGAGCAGTTCTTC; cdr3_aa: CASSIGPLEHNEQFF
clone_size: -; j_call: TRBJ1-1; v_call: TRBV28; d_call: -; cdr3_nt: TGTGCCAGCATTGGGTCCGCGGAGTTGAACACTGAAGCTTTCTTT; cdr3_aa: CASIGSAELNTEAFF
clone_size: -; j_call: TRBJ2-3; v_call: TRBV13; d_call: TRBD1; cdr3_nt: TGTGCCAGCAGCCCAGCTGGGACAGTTCTGGACACAGATACGCAGTATTTT; cdr3_aa: CASSPAGTVLDTDTQYF
clone_size: -; j_call: TRBJ2-5; v_call: TRBV7-6; d_call: -; cdr3_nt: TGTGCCAGCAGCTCGTCCAGGCTGATCCAAGAGACCCAGTACTTC; cdr3_aa: CASSSSRLIQETQYF
clone_size: -; j_call: TRBJ2-1; v_call: TRBV5-6; d_call: -; cdr3_nt: TGTGCCAGCAACTCTAGGCGAGCCTACAATGAGCAGTTCTTC; cdr3_aa: CASNSRRAYNEQFF
clone_size: -; j_call: TRBJ2-5; v_call: TRBV5-4; d_call: -; cdr3_nt: TGTGCCAGCAGCTTCATGAGACAAGAGACCCAGTACTTC; cdr3_aa: CASSFMRQETQYF
clone_size: few; j_call: TRBJ2-1; v_call: TRBV11-2; d_call: -; cdr3_nt: TGTGCCAGCAGGGTGCAGGGGAATGAGCAGTTCTTC; cdr3_aa: CASRVQGNEQFF
clone_size: -; j_call: TRBJ1-4; v_call: TRBV5-6; d_call: -; cdr3_nt: TGTGCCAGCAGCTTGGACGGATCAGGGTCCCCTTATGGTGAAAAACTGTTTTTT; cdr3_aa: CASSLDGSGSPYGEKLFF
clone_size: -; j_call: TRBJ2-5; v_call: TRBV5-1; d_call: -; cdr3_nt: TGCGCCAGCAGCCAGCCCGGGGAACAAGAGACCCAGTACTTC; cdr3_aa: CASSQPGEQETQYF
clone_size: -; j_call: TRBJ1-6; v_call: TRBV2; d_call: -; cdr3_nt: TGTGCCAGCAGAGATACGGACAGCGATAATTCACCCCTCCACTTT; cdr3_aa: CASRDTDSDNSPLHF
clone_size: -; j_call: TRBJ2-7; v_call: TRBV13; d_call: -; cdr3_nt: TGTGCCAGCAGCTTAAATATAGGGGTCCACGAGCAGTACTTC; cdr3_aa: CASSLNIGVHEQYF
clone_size: -; j_call: TRBJ1-2; v_call: TRBV5-6; d_call: -; cdr3_nt: TGTGCCAGCAGCCCGGCGACGCAGGGGCACTATGGCTACACCTTC; cdr3_aa: CASSPATQGHYGYTF
clone_size: -; j_call: TRBJ1-5; v_call: TRBV2; d_call: TRBD1; cdr3_nt: TGTGCCAGCAGCCCCCGGGACAGGGTGGGCAATCAGCCCCAGCATTTT; cdr3_aa: CASSPRDRVGNQPQHF
clone_size: -; j_call: TRBJ2-2; v_call: TRBV19; d_call: TRBD1; cdr3_nt: TGTGCCAGTAGTATTAGGATGACCCTGACAGGGGGGGCAACCGGGGAGCTGTTTTTT; cdr3_aa: CASSIRMTLTGGATGELFF
clone_size: -; j_call: TRBJ2-1; v_call: TRBV11-3; d_call: TRBD2; cdr3_nt: TGTGCCAGCAGCCTTCTCAGGGGGACTAGCGGGTACAATGAGCAGTTCTTC; cdr3_aa: CASSLLRGTSGYNEQFF
clone_size: -; j_call: TRBJ2-7; v_call: TRBV5-5; d_call: TRBD2; cdr3_nt: TGTGCCAGCAGCCTTCTGACTAGCGGTCCCTACGAGCAGTACTTC; cdr3_aa: CASSLLTSGPYEQYF
clone_size: -; j_call: TRBJ1-2; v_call: TRBV20-1; d_call: -; cdr3_nt: TGCAGTGCTGGACAATCGGGCTACACCTTC; cdr3_aa: CSAGQSGYTF